These 15 T cell receptor beta chains share one sample of origin, sequenced in a study of response to subunit inactivated influenza vaccine. MiXCR was run by TCRdb on the RT-PCR reads, yielding one entry per CDR3 protein. The sample consists of more than 200,000 distinct CDR3 sequences, over 9% of them appearing once. Sequencing used non-naive T cells sorted from PBMCs, obtained 14 to 15 days before vaccination. These receptors all come from a man aged 45-65 years who received an inactivated influenza vaccine.

As DNA, the CDR3 is TGTGCCAGCAGCTTACTCCCCCCGAGCGGGCCCACAGATACGCAGTATTTT. The encoded protein is CASSLLPPSGPTDTQYF. The chain uses TRBV7-3 and TRBJ2-3; tentatively, D is TRBD2 (6 bases). The V gene's germline CDR1 is SGHTA and CDR2 FQGTGA. The CDR3 sequence is 17 residues long. Trimming removed 2 bases at V and 2 bases at J, with 17 bases between. The whole variable domain, filled in from reference TRBV7-3 and TRBJ2-3, reads GAGVSQTPSNKVTEKGKYVELRCDPISGHTALYWYRQSLGQGPEFLIYFQGTGAADDSGLPNDRFFAVRPEGSVSTLKIQRTERGDSAVYLCASSLLPPSGPTDTQYFGPGTRLTVL.

The chain joins TRBV10-3 to TRBJ2-1; TRBD2 aligns across 8 bases. The CDR3 consists of 12 residues. Germline CDR1 ENHRY, CDR2 SYGVKD. V shed 10 bases and J 8 bases; nucleotides not matched to a gene: 7. CDR3 sequence reads: CATGTSVYEQFF. The CDR3 coding sequence is TGTGCCACCGGGACTAGTGTCTATGAGCAGTTCTTC.

Only a few counts were recorded for this clonotype. V is TRBV10-3 and J is TRBJ2-2; 7 positions match TRBD2. The CDR3 runs 15 residues. CDR1 is ENHRY and CDR2 is SYGVKD in the germline V gene. Losses at the gene ends were 3 bases for V and 2 bases for J; bases not matched to a gene: 3. The CDR3 DNA reads TGTGCCATCAGTGACCAGCGGGGAAACACCGGGGAGCTGTTTTTT. Protein sequence: CAISDQRGNTGELFF.

This clonotype was seen a handful of times. The CDR3 coding sequence is TGTGCCAGCTCACCACCGGGGAATACGCAGTATTTT. Encoded protein: CASSPPGNTQYF. V usage is TRBV18 and J usage is TRBJ2-3; no reliable D call. The CDR3 is 12 residues long. V was shortened by 0 bases and J by 7 bases, with 5 bases between the two germline ends. Germline V gene sequence: CDR1 KGHSH, CDR2 LQKENI. The full variable domain, completed using reference TRBV18 and TRBJ2-3, is NAGVMQNPRHLVRRRGQEARLRCSPMKGHSHVYWYRQLPEEGLKFMVYLQKENIIDESGMPKERFSAEFPKEGPSILRIQQVVRGDSAAYFCASSPPGNTQYFGPGTRLTVL.

This clonotype has more than one count but fewer than ten. This sequence joins TRBV6-2 or TRBV6-3 and TRBJ2-7; TRBD2 matches at 7 bases. The germline gives CDR1 MNHEY, CDR2 SVGEGT. The ends lost 6 bases at V and 6 bases at J; junction bases unmatched: 14. There are 15 residues in the CDR3. CDR3 coding DNA: TGTGCCAGCAGCCTTGAGGGCGGGAGAGTCGGCGAGCAGTACTTC. Amino acids: CASSLEGGRVGEQYF.

This chain links TRBV6-2 or TRBV6-3 with TRBJ2-5; unclear D gene. Trimming pared 4 bases from V and 5 bases from J, leaving 5 bases between. The CDR3 covers 11 residues. The germline CDR1 and CDR2 sequences are MNHEY and SVGEGT. CDR3 protein: CASSSWETQYF. CDR3 sequence (DNA): TGTGCCAGCAGTTCTTGGGAGACCCAGTACTTC.

The chain has TRBV6-6 and TRBJ1-2, with 11 bases aligning to TRBD1. Germline loops: CDR1 MNHNY, CDR2 SVGAGI (reference sequence). This CDR3 spans 13 amino acids. Losses at the gene ends were 6 bases for V and 6 bases for J; bases not matched to a gene: 3. In DNA, the CDR3 is TGTGCCAGCAGGGACAGGGGGCAGCATGGCTACACCTTC. Amino acids: CASRDRGQHGYTF.

A note on this clonotype: Mismatch with germline at one junction end may stem from a read error. The chain uses TRBV7-7 and TRBJ2-3, with D uncertain. The germline gives CDR1 SSHAT, CDR2 FNYEAQ (reference sequence). This CDR3 is built from 13 residues. This CDR3 reads CASSRENTDTQYF. CDR3 nucleotide sequence: TGTGCTAGCAGCAGAGAGAATACAGATACGCAGTATTTT. Supplemented by reference TRBV7-7 and TRBJ2-3, the full variable domain reads GAGVSQSPRYKVTKRGQDVTLRCDPISSHATLYWYQQALGQGPEFLTYFNYEAQPDKSGLPSDRFSAERPEGSISTLTIQRTEQRDSAMYRCASSRENTDTQYFGPGTRLTVL.

This clonotype was observed at least ten times. J is TRBJ2-1 and V is TRBV4-1; TRBD2 agrees at 10 bases. Trimming removed 1 base from V and 4 bases from J; junction bases left unmatched: 7. CDR1 is MGHRA, CDR2 YSYEKL, per germline. This CDR3 has 17 amino acids. The CDR3 DNA sequence: TGCGCCAGCAGCCAAGCCCTTAGCGGGGGGCCATACAATGAGCAGTTCTTC. Residues: CASSQALSGGPYNEQFF.

This clonotype was seen a handful of times. J is TRBJ2-1 and V is TRBV7-2; D ambiguous. The CDR3 is 14 amino acids. Trimming stripped 0 bases from V and 3 bases from J, with 6 bases between. Germline CDR1 and CDR2: SGHTA and FQGNSA. The CDR3: CASSLAFHYNEQFF. Written as DNA, the CDR3 is TGTGCCAGCAGCTTAGCATTCCACTACAATGAGCAGTTCTTC.

CDR3 residues: CASKLSSGNTIYF. CDR3 nucleotide sequence: TGTGCCAGCAAGCTGAGCTCTGGAAACACCATATATTTT. The V call is TRBV2, the J call TRBJ1-3; D is undetermined. Trimming shortened V by 7 bases and J by 0 bases, and 7 bases separated the two germline ends. There are 13 residues in the CDR3. Per the germline V gene, CDR1 is SNHLY and CDR2 is FYNNEI.

There are a few counts of this clonotype. The rearrangement uses TRBV6-2 or TRBV6-3 and TRBJ2-1; D gene ambiguous. Germline V gives CDR1 MNHEY, CDR2 SVGEGT. The CDR3 totals 11 residues. V lost 5 bases to trimming and J lost 10 bases, with 9 bases between them. Written as DNA, the CDR3 is TGTGCCAGCAGTCACCCTTACGAGCAGTTCTTC. It translates to CASSHPYEQFF.

This clonotype was seen at least ten times. The J gene is TRBJ1-2, the V gene TRBV12-3 or TRBV12-4; no definite D call. Trimming pared 5 bases from V and 4 bases from J, leaving 8 bases between. This CDR3 has 12 amino acids. The CDR3 is CASSTDRYGYTF. The CDR3 bases are TGTGCCAGCAGTACAGACCGCTATGGCTACACCTTC.

This clonotype came up many times. CDR3 region: CASSPRRGGTDTQYF. CDR3 nucleotides: TGCGCCAGCAGCCCTCGGAGGGGAGGGACAGATACGCAGTATTTT. The V and J genes are TRBV5-1 and TRBJ2-3; 7 bases match TRBD2. The CDR3 totals 15 residues. In germline, CDR1 is SGHRS, CDR2 YFSETQ. V gave up 4 bases and J gave up 3 bases; unmatched junction bases: 8.

This clonotype was observed a handful of times. The chain couples TRBV2 to TRBJ2-2; maybe TRBD1 (5 bases). The CDR3 totals 15 residues. Trimming left V 8 bases short and J 7 bases short, with 20 bases between. CDR1 is SNHLY, CDR2 FYNNEI, per germline. CDR3 in amino acids: CASGNFGQGGGELFF. CDR3 DNA sequence: TGTGCCAGCGGAAACTTCGGGCAGGGCGGCGGGGAGCTGTTTTTT. Complete variable domain (other parts from reference TRBV2 and TRBJ2-2): EPEVTQTPSHQVTQMGQEVILRCVPISNHLYFYWYRQILGQKVEFLVSFYNNEISEKSEIFDDQFSVERPDGSNFTLKIRSTKLEDSAMYFCASGNFGQGGGELFFGEGSRLTVL.